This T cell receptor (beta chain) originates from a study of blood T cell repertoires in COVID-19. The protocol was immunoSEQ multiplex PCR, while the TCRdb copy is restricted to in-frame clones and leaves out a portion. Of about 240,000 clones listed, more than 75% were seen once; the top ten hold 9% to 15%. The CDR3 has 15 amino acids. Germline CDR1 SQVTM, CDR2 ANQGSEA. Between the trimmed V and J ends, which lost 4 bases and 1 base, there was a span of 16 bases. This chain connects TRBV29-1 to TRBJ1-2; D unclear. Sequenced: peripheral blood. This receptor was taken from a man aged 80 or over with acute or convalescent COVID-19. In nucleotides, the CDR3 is TGCAGCGTTGGGTTAAGTATGGAGTTTAACTATGGCTACACCTTC. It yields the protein CSVGLSMEFNYGYTF.